A single sample is the source of the 17 T cell receptor beta chains below, sequenced in a study of blood T cell repertoires in COVID-19. The assay was immunoSEQ multiplex PCR, and TCRdb's table has in-frame clones only and misses some. The sample shows about 220,000 clones, 90% of them seen only once. Sequencing used PBMCs or T cells enriched from blood (not recorded which). The receptor source for this set is a man younger than 45 who had been exposed to COVID-19.

A remark on this clone: Other DNA sequences within the sample encode an identical CDR3. The chain combines TRBV5-1 with TRBJ2-5; D unclear. V lost 0 bases and J 0 bases, leaving 3 bases between the germline ends. Looked up from germline, CDR1 is SGHRS and CDR2 is YFSETQ. This CDR3 has 13 residues. CDR3 bases: TGCGCCAGCAGCTTGGATAACCAAGAGACCCAGTACTTC. It codes for CASSLDNQETQYF.

This clone was detected only once. The rearrangement links TRBV7-9 to TRBJ2-1; a weak D match, TRBD1 (8 bases). Trimming pared 5 bases from V and 9 bases from J, leaving 14 bases between. The germline V gene encodes CDR1 SEHNR and CDR2 FQNEAQ (reference sequence). The CDR3 covers 13 residues. CDR3 coding DNA: TGTGCCAGCAGCCCGACAGGGGAGGGTGAGCAGTTCTTC. Its translation is CASSPTGEGEQFF.

The chain uses TRBV6-5 and TRBJ1-4; TRBD1 matches at 9 bases. The length of the CDR3 is 13 residues. Germline V gene sequence: CDR1 MNHEY, CDR2 SVGAGI. With 8 bases clipped from V and 6 bases from J, the junction kept 4 bases outside the gene matches. The CDR3 spells CASSRTGDEKLFF. CDR3 sequence (DNA): TGTGCCAGCTCTCGGACAGGGGATGAAAAACTGTTTTTT.

This clone was detected only once. The genes are TRBV4-3 and TRBJ1-2, with 7 bases aligning to TRBD1. The J segment lost 3 bases and the V segment lost 3 bases, leaving 10 bases of the junction unmatched. Germline assignment: CDR1 LGHNA and CDR2 YSLEER. The CDR3 is 16 amino acids. The CDR3 region has the DNA TGCGCCAGCAGCCACCAGGGGGGAGGTCACGACTATGGCTACACCTTC. It yields the protein CASSHQGGGHDYGYTF.

This chain uses TRBV7-6 with TRBJ1-2; D possibly corresponds to TRBD1 (5 bases). The CDR3 sequence is 13 residues long. Per the germline V gene, CDR1 is SGHVS and CDR2 is FNYEAQ. V was pared by 2 bases and J by 4 bases, with 8 bases between. CDR3 in DNA: TGTGCCAGCAGCTTACAGGGAAGCTATGGCTACACCTTC. Its protein product is CASSLQGSYGYTF.

The chain recombines TRBV21-1 with TRBJ2-7; the table names TRBD2, a call not compared with the DNA. TRBV21-1 is shown as a pseudogene. The CDR3 extends over 13 amino acids. The CDR3 protein is CAISGGGHYEQYF. The CDR3 DNA follows: TGTGCCATTTCGGGAGGGGGACACTACGAGCAGTACTTC.

The chain links TRBV5-1 to TRBJ2-3, with 10 positions matching TRBD1. Losses at the gene ends were 5 bases for V and 6 bases for J; bases not matched to a gene: 3. This CDR3 region has 13 residues. Germline V gene sequence: CDR1 SGHRS, CDR2 YFSETQ. The CDR3 DNA follows: TGCGCCAGCAGACGGGACAGGGGTGATACGCAGTATTTT. Protein product: CASRRDRGDTQYF.

This chain uses TRBV7-6 with TRBJ1-3, with D unclear. The CDR3 has 15 amino acids. Deletions cut 1 base from V and 0 bases from J, with 7 bases between. Germline CDR1 reads SGHVS; CDR2 reads FNYEAQ. In DNA, the CDR3 is TGTGCCAGCAGCTTAGGTTACGGCTCTGGAAACACCATATATTTT. This codes for CASSLGYGSGNTIYF.

The chain has TRBV19 and TRBJ1-5; 7 nucleotides match TRBD1. V was pared by 0 bases and J by 1 base, with 18 bases of the junction left unmatched. The CDR3 loop spans 21 amino acids. Looked up from germline, CDR1 is LNHDA and CDR2 is SQIVND (reference sequence). The CDR3 DNA follows: TGTGCCAGTAGTATAGATTATTCCGGGACAGATACCCTCAACAGCAATCAGCCCCAGCATTTT. This encodes CASSIDYSGTDTLNSNQPQHF.

The chain recombines TRBV5-8 with TRBJ2-7; the match to TRBD1 covers 9 bases. Germline V lookup: CDR1 SGHTS, CDR2 YDEGEE. This CDR3 contains 15 residues. V dropped 4 bases and J dropped 4; count of bases not matched to a gene: 9. CDR3 residues: CASSVGQGSVYEQYF. The DNA of the CDR3 is TGTGCCAGCAGCGTAGGACAGGGGTCTGTGTACGAGCAGTACTTC.

The CDR3 coding sequence is TGTGCCAGCAGCCGATACCTACAGGGACGGGCTGAAGCTTTCTTT. Translation: CASSRYLQGRAEAFF. V and J are TRBV7-9 and TRBJ1-1; the D gene is possibly TRBD1 (6 bases). CDR3 size: 15 residues. Germline CDR1 SEHNR, CDR2 FQNEAQ (reference sequence). The V and J ends lost 5 bases and 6 bases respectively, with 19 bases between them.

V is TRBV7-9 and J is TRBJ2-1; perhaps TRBD1 as D (6 bases). Germline assignment: CDR1 SEHNR and CDR2 FQNEAQ (reference sequence). The V gene lost 5 bases and the J gene lost 8 bases, with 16 bases spanning the gap. The CDR3 loop spans 14 amino acids. The CDR3 loop is CASSQQGAIHEQFF. CDR3 DNA: TGTGCCAGCAGCCAACAGGGTGCAATCCATGAGCAGTTCTTC.

The chain uses TRBV7-2 and TRBJ2-2, with 7 bases fitting TRBD1. The CDR3 runs 15 residues. Germline CDR1 reads SGHTA; CDR2 reads FQGNSA. Trimming removed 5 bases from V and 7 bases from J; junction bases left unmatched: 10. The CDR3 here is CASSPARGWDGELFF. CDR3 nucleotides: TGTGCCAGCAGCCCCGCCAGGGGGTGGGACGGGGAGCTGTTTTTT.

The chain employs TRBV7-8 and TRBJ2-3; TRBD2 is a possible D gene (7 bases). Trimming pared 3 bases from V and 4 bases from J, leaving 17 bases between. Germline loops: CDR1 SGHVS, CDR2 FQNEAQ. CDR3 size: 16 residues. The CDR3 loop reads CASSFGGRGTADTQYF. As DNA, the CDR3 is TGTGCCAGCAGCTTCGGGGGGCGGGGGACGGCAGATACGCAGTATTTT.

In its sample, this clone was seen a few times. Here the CDR3 reads CASRQGQNEQYF. The CDR3 nucleotides read TGCGCCAGCAGACAGGGTCAGAACGAGCAGTACTTC. The chain carries TRBV5-1 and TRBJ2-7; TRBD1 is a possible D gene (6 bases). Per germline, CDR1 SGHRS and CDR2 YFSETQ. The CDR3 is 12 amino acids. Trimming shortened V by 5 bases and J by 5 bases, and 11 bases separated the two germline ends.

The chain has TRBV9 and TRBJ2-7; TRBD1 matches at 7 bases. Losses at the gene ends were 0 bases for V and 4 bases for J; bases not matched to a gene: 4. Germline V CDR1 and CDR2: SGDLS, YYNGEE. The CDR3 runs to 14 residues. CDR3 nucleotides: TGTGCCAGCAGCGTAGACGCAGGGGGTTACGAGCAGTACTTC. Translated, it gives CASSVDAGGYEQYF.

The rearrangement joins TRBV3-1 (or the pseudogene TRBV3-2) to TRBJ1-4; 8 bases agree with TRBD1. CDR3 length: 15 amino acids. V trimming: 1 base; J trimming: 5 bases; junction bases outside the gene matches: 3. CDR1 and CDR2 (germline): LGHDT, YNNKEL (reference sequence). CDR3 loop: CASSQGGQDNEKLFF. In DNA, the CDR3 is TGTGCCAGCAGCCAAGGGGGACAGGACAATGAAAAACTGTTTTTT.